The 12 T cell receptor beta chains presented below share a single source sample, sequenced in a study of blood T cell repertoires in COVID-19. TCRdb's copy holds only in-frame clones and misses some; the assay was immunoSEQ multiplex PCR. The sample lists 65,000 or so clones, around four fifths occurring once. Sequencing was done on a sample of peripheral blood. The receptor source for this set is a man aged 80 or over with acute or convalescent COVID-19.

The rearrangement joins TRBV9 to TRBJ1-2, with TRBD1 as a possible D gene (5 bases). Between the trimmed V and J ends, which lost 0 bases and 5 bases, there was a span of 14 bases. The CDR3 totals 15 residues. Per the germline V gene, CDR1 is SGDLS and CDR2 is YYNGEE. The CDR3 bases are TGTGCCAGCAGCGTAGCTACGGGGGGTGTTTATGGCTACACCTTC. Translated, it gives CASSVATGGVYGYTF.

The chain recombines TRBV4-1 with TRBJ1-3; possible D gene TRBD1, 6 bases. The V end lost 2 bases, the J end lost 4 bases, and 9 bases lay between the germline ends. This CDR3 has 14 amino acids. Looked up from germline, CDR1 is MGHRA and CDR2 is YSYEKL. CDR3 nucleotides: TGCGCCAGCAGCCAAACAGGGTCCGGAAACACCATATATTTT. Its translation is CASSQTGSGNTIYF.

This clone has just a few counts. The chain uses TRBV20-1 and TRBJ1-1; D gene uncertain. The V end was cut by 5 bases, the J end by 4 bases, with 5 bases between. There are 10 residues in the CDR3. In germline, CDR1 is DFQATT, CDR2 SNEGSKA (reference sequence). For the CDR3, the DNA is TGCAGTGCTGCGGTCACTGAAGCTTTCTTT. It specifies CSAAVTEAFF.

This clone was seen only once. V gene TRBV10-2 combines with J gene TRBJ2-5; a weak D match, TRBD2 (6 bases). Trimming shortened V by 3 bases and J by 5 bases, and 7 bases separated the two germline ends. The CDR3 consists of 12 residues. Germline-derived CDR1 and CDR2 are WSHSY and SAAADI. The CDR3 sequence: CASSDLAETQYF. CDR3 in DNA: TGCGCCAGCAGTGATCTAGCGGAGACCCAGTACTTC.

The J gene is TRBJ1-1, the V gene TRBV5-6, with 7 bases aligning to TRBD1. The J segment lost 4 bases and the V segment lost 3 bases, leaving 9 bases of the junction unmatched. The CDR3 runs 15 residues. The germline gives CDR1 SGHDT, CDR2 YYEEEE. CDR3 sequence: CASSWQGVPGTEAFF. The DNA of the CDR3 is TGTGCCAGCAGCTGGCAGGGGGTCCCAGGCACTGAAGCTTTCTTT.

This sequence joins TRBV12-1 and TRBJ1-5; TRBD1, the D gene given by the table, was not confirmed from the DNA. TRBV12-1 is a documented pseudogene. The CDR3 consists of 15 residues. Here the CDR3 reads CASSFPPQGHQPQHF. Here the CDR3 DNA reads TGTGCCAGCAGCTTTCCCCCACAGGGGCATCAGCCCCAGCATTTT.

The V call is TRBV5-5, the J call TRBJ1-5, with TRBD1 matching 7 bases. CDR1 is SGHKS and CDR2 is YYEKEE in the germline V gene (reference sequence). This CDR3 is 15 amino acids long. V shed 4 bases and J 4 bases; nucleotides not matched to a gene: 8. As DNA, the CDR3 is TGTGCCAGCAGCCTTTGGGACAGACCTAATCAGCCCCAGCATTTT. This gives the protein CASSLWDRPNQPQHF. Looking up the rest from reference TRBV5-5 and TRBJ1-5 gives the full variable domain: DAGVTQSPTHLIKTRGQQVTLRCSPISGHKSVSWYQQVLGQGPQFIFQYYEKEERGRGNFPDRFSARQFPNYSSELNVNALLLGDSALYLCASSLWDRPNQPQHFGDGTRLSIL.

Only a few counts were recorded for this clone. CDR3 DNA: TGTGCCAGCAGCCCGGGACAGGGGGGATCCCTTAACTATGGCTACACCTTC. It yields the protein CASSPGQGGSLNYGYTF. J is TRBJ1-2 and V is TRBV7-8; 11 bases are a match to TRBD1. The germline CDR1 and CDR2 sequences are SGHVS and FQNEAQ. Losses at the gene ends were 5 bases for V and 1 base for J; bases not matched to a gene: 9. The CDR3 has 17 residues.

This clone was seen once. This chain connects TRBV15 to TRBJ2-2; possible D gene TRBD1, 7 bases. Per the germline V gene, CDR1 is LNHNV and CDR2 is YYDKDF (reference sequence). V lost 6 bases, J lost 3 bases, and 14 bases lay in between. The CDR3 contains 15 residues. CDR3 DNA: TGTGCCACCAGAGTCGACAGGGAGGACACCGGGGAGCTGTTTTTT. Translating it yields CATRVDREDTGELFF.

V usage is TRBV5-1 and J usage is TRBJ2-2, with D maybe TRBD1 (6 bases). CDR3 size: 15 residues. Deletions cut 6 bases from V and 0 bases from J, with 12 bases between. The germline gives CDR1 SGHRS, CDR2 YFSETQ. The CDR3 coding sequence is TGCGCCAGCACAATACGACAGGCGAACACCGGGGAGCTGTTTTTT. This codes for CASTIRQANTGELFF.

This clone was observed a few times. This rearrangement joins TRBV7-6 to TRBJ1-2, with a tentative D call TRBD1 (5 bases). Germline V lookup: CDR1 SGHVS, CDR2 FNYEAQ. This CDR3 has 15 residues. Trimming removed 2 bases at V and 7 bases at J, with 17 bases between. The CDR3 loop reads CASSLFQGGSFGYTF. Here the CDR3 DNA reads TGTGCCAGCAGCTTATTCCAGGGAGGATCGTTTGGCTACACCTTC.

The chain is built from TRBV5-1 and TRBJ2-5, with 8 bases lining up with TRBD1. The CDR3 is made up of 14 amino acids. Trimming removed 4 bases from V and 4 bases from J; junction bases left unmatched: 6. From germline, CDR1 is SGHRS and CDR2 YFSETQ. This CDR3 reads CASSTSGGAETQYF. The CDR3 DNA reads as TGCGCCAGCAGCACATCAGGGGGCGCAGAGACCCAGTACTTC.